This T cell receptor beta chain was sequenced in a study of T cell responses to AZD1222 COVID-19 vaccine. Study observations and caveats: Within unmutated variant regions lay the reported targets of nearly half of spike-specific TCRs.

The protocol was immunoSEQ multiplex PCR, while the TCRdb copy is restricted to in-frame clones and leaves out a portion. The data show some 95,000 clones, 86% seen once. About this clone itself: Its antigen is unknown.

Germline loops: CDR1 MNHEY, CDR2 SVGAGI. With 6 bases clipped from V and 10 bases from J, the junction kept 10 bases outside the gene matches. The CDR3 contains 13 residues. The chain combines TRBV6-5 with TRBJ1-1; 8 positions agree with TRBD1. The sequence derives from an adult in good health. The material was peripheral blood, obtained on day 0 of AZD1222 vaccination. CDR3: CASRSSGTGLAFF. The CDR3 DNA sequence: TGTGCCAGCAGGTCATCCGGGACAGGTTTAGCTTTCTTT.